The 9 T cell receptor beta chains listed next were all sequenced from one sample in a study of T cells after yellow fever vaccination. MiXCR, applied by TCRdb to the 5' RACE reads, yields one record per CDR3 protein. The sample has some 300,000 distinct CDR3 sequences; about 8.3% are singletons. The specimen comprised PBMCs, sampled approximately 47 days after the first yellow fever vaccination. These receptors came from a man aged 18 to 29 who received the YFV17D yellow fever vaccine.

A few counts support this clonotype. The chain is built from TRBV20-1 and TRBJ2-7; possibly TRBD1 for D (5 bases). In germline, CDR1 is DFQATT, CDR2 SNEGSKA (reference sequence). The CDR3 runs to 17 residues. The ends were cut back, 6 bases at V and 3 bases at J, with 27 bases in the middle. The CDR3 DNA sequence: TGCAGTGCCTTGTGGAAGACTTCCCGTTTGACAGACTACGAGCAGTACTTC. Translation: CSALWKTSRLTDYEQYF.

This clonotype has a handful of counts. V and J are TRBV28 and TRBJ2-5; possibly TRBD1 or TRBD2 for D (5 bases each). Trimming took off 8 bases at V and 9 bases at J, with 16 bases between the two ends. Germline lookup yields CDR1 MDHEN and CDR2 SYDVKM. The CDR3 sequence is 12 residues long. The DNA of the CDR3 is TGTGCCAGCGCCTCTGGGACCCGGGCCCAGTACTTC. The encoded protein is CASASGTRAQYF.

The chain has TRBV7-2 and TRBJ1-5; 10 positions agree with TRBD1. CDR1 and CDR2 from the germline V gene are SGHTA and FQGNSA. The CDR3 length is 15 residues. V gave up 5 bases and J gave up 3 bases; unmatched junction bases: 4. CDR3 nucleotides: TGTGCCAGCAGCCGAGGGACAGGGGACAATCAGCCCCAGCATTTT. Amino acid sequence: CASSRGTGDNQPQHF.

This clonotype is a singleton in its sample. One end of the junction varies from germline; a read error may be responsible. This CDR3 reads CTSSLEREYNEQFF. The CDR3 DNA is TGTACCAGCAGCTTAGAAAGGGAATACAATGAGCAGTTCTTC. The rearrangement uses TRBV11-2 and TRBJ2-1; D gene uncertain. Germline CDR1 is SGHAT and CDR2 is FQNNGV. The CDR3 spans 14 residues.

The V gene is TRBV2, the J gene TRBJ2-7, with D uncertain. The CDR3 has 12 residues. Looked up from germline, CDR1 is SNHLY and CDR2 is FYNNEI. Trimming left V 6 bases short and J 0 bases short, with 6 bases between. CDR3: CASSPVSYEQYV. CDR3 coding DNA: TGTGCCAGCAGCCCGGTCTCCTACGAGCAGTACGTC.

This clonotype has only a few counts. The genes are TRBV13 and TRBJ2-7; D uncertain. CDR3 size: 14 residues. Trimming shortened V by 6 bases and J by 4 bases, and 16 bases separated the two germline ends. Germline V gene sequence: CDR1 PRHDT, CDR2 FYEKMQ (reference sequence). As DNA, the CDR3 is TGTGCCAGCAGTTTCAGGTGGGCGGCATACGAGCAGTACGTC. Translation: CASSFRWAAYEQYV.

This clonotype was found a few times. This chain links TRBV7-2 with TRBJ1-1, with a possible D match to TRBD1 (5 bases). Trimming took off 3 bases at V and 11 bases at J, with 13 bases between the two ends. CDR1 SGHTA and CDR2 FQGNSA come from the germline V gene. The CDR3 is made up of 12 amino acids. CDR3 nucleotides: TGTGCCAGCAGCTTGGACGGGGCAGGGGCTTTCTTT. Protein product: CASSLDGAGAFF.

The J gene is TRBJ1-1, the V gene TRBV7-9; D is perhaps TRBD1 (5 bases). V gave up 5 bases and J gave up 4 bases, with 17 bases separating them. Germline CDR1 SEHNR, CDR2 FQNEAQ (reference sequence). The CDR3 has 15 residues. The CDR3 region is CASSRGVGWSTEAFF. The CDR3 DNA reads as TGTGCCAGCAGCAGAGGGGTTGGATGGAGCACTGAAGCTTTCTTT. Combining the CDR3 with reference TRBV7-9 and TRBJ1-1 gives the whole variable domain DTGVSQNPRHKITKRGQNVTFRCDPISEHNRLYWYRQTLGQGPEFLTYFQNEAQLEKSRLLSDRFSAERPKGSFSTLEIQRTEQGDSAMYLCASSRGVGWSTEAFFGQGTRLTVV.

The genes are TRBV6-5 and TRBJ1-1, with 8 positions matching TRBD1. V shed 6 bases, J shed 5 bases, and the junction held 8 bases outside the gene matches. Germline V lookup: CDR1 MNHEY, CDR2 SVGAGI. The CDR3 extends over 14 amino acids. The CDR3: CASSLTRQGTEAFF. The CDR3 DNA sequence: TGTGCCAGCAGCCTTACCCGACAGGGGACTGAAGCTTTCTTT.